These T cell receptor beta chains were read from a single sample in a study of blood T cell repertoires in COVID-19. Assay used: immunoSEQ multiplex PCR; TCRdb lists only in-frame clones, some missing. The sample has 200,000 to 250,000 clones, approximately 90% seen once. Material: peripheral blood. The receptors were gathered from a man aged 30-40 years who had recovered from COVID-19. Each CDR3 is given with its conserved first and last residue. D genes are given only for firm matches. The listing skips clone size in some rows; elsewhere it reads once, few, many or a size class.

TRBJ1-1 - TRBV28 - TGTGCCAGCAGTTTGTCTCGGGAAGCTTTCTTT CASSLSREAFF
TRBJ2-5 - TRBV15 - TGTGCCACCCAACGAGGGGGAGGGGAGACCCAGTACTTC CATQRGGGETQYF
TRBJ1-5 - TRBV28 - TGTGCCAGCAGTTTACTACAGGGCAGACAGCCCCAGCATTTT CASSLLQGRQPQHF
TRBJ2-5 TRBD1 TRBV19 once TGTGCCAGTAGTATCGGACAGGGCGGCGAGACCCAGTACTTC CASSIGQGGETQYF
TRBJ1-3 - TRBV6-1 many TGTGCCAGCAGTGAACAACCAGACTCTGGAAACACCATATATTTT CASSEQPDSGNTIYF
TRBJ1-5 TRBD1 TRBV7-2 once TGTGCCAGCAGCATCGACAGGGACAGGACCCAGCATTTT CASSIDRDRTQHF
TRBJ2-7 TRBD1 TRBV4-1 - TGCGCCAGCAGCCAGGGCCCCGGGACAGGTGTCTACGAGCAGTACTTC CASSQGPGTGVYEQYF
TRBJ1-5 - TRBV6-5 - TGTGCCATACGGACGGAGGGAGGTCAGCCCCAGCATTTT CAIRTEGGQPQHF
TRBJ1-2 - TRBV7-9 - TGTGCCAGCAGCTTCGCCGGGACAAGGAACAGTGGCTACACCTTC CASSFAGTRNSGYTF
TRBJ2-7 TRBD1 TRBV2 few TGTGCCAGCAGTTCCCGGACAGGGGCCTACGAGCAGTACTTC CASSSRTGAYEQYF
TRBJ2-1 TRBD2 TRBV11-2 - TGTGCCAGCAGCCCCAGGCCCCTAGCGGGGGGGCAGAACAATGAGCAGTTCTTC CASSPRPLAGGQNNEQFF
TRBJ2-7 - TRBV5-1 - TGCGCCAGCAGCTCTCAGTTGTACGAGCAGTACTTC CASSSQLYEQYF
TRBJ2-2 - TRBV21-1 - TGTGCCAGCAGCCTTCGGAAGGGGGACAGAAGTTTCGGGGAGCTGTTTTTT CASSLRKGDRSFGELFF
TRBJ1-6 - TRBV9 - TGTGCCAGCAGCGTAGGCAGGGATGGATCACCCCTCCACTTT CASSVGRDGSPLHF
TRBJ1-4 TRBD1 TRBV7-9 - TGTGCCAGCAGCTTAGTAGGGACAGGAGACGAAAAACTGTTTTTT CASSLVGTGDEKLFF
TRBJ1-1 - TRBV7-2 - TGTGCCAGCAGGTCTTACAGGGAAGACCCAAGGAACACTGAAGCTTTCTTT CASRSYREDPRNTEAFF
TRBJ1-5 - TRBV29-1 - TGCAGCGTTGAGGAGAGGAATCAGCCCCAGCATTTT CSVEERNQPQHF
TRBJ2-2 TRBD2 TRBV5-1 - TGCGCCAGCAGCTTGCACCTGGGGGGGACCGGGGAGCTGTTTTTT CASSLHLGGTGELFF
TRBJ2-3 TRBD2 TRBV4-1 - TGCGCCAGCAGCCGCACCCCGACTAGCGGGGGGGCGACAGATACGCAGTATTTT CASSRTPTSGGATDTQYF
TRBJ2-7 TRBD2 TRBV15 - TGTGCCACCAGGCTCGCGGGGGGTAGCGAGCAGTACTTC CATRLAGGSEQYF
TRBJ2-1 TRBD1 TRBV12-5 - TGTGCTAGTGGCCCATTACAGGGGGCAAAGAATGAGCAGTTCTTC CASGPLQGAKNEQFF
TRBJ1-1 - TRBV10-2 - TGCGCCAGCAGTGATCCGGGTGCGGTTACGGCTTTCTTT CASSDPGAVTAFF
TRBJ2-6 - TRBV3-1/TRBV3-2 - TGTGCCAGCAGCCGACTCCAGGGTAGAGACTCTGGGGCCAACGTCCTGACTTTC CASSRLQGRDSGANVLTF
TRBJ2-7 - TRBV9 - TGTGCCAGCAGCCTTGACTCATACGAGCAGTACTTC CASSLDSYEQYF
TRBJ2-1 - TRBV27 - TGTGCCAGCAGTTTTTTCTCGAGGGGGTATGAGCAGTTCTTC CASSFFSRGYEQFF
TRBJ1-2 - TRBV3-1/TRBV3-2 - TGTGCCAGCAGCCAAACAGGGTTCGGCTACACCTTC CASSQTGFGYTF
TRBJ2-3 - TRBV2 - TGTGCCAGCAGTATCTCCCAGGGTACGCAGTATTTT CASSISQGTQYF
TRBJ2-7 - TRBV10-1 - TGCGCCAGCAGTGAGTCGATTAGTGGGGGCCCGTACTTC CASSESISGGPYF
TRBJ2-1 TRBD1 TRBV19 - TGTGCCAGTAGTATGCCGGACAGGGACAATGAGCAGTTCTTC CASSMPDRDNEQFF
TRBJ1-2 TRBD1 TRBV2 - TGTGCCAGCAGTGAAATTGGACAGGCCATCGGTGGCTACACCTTC CASSEIGQAIGGYTF
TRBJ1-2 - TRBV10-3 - TGTGCCATCAGTGAGTCGACAGGCGCCTATGGCTACACCTTC CAISESTGAYGYTF
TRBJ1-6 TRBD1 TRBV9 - TGTGCCAGCAGCGCCACAGACAGGGCAACAGATTCACCCCTCCACTTT CASSATDRATDSPLHF
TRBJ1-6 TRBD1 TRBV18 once TGTGCCAGCTCACCAGGGACAGGGGTGAACGCCTATAATTCACCCCTCCACTTT CASSPGTGVNAYNSPLHF
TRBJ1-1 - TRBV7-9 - TGTGCCAGCAGCACATACCAGGGTTTTACTGAAGCTTTCTTT CASSTYQGFTEAFF
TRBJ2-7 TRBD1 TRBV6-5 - TGTGCCAGCAGCTTCGGACAGGTGACCTACGAGCAGTACTTC CASSFGQVTYEQYF
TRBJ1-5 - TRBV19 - TGTGCCAGTAGTATATGGGGGGATAGCAATCAGCCCCAGCATTTT CASSIWGDSNQPQHF
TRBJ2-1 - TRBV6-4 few TGTGCCAGCAGCCATTACAGGGTCAGTTCCTACAATGAGCAGTTCTTC CASSHYRVSSYNEQFF
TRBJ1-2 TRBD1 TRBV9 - TGTGCCAGCAGCGTACAATCAGGGGGGCGAGGCTACACCTTC CASSVQSGGRGYTF
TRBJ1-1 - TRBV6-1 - TGTGCCAGCAGTGAAAGGACTGTGAACACTGAAGCTTTCTTT CASSERTVNTEAFF
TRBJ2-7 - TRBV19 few TGTGCCAGTAGTGACAGATACTACGAGCAGTACTTC CASSDRYYEQYF
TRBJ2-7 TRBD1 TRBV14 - TGTGCCAGCAGCCAAGTCCCAGGGGGCTTTTACGAGCAGTACTTC CASSQVPGGFYEQYF
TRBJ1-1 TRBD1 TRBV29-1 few TGCAGCGTTGTCCCGCAGGGGGCGGGTACTGAAGCTTTCTTT CSVVPQGAGTEAFF
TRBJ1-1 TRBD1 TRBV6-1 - TGTGCCAGCAGTGAAGCAGGATCAGGGGGCCCCACTGAAGCTTTCTTT CASSEAGSGGPTEAFF
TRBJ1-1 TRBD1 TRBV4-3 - TGCGCCAGCAGCCATAGGGGGCGAAGCACTGAAGCTTTCTTT CASSHRGRSTEAFF
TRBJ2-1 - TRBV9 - TGTGCCACCCACCAACTAGCTGCTAATGAGCAGTTCTTC CATHQLAANEQFF